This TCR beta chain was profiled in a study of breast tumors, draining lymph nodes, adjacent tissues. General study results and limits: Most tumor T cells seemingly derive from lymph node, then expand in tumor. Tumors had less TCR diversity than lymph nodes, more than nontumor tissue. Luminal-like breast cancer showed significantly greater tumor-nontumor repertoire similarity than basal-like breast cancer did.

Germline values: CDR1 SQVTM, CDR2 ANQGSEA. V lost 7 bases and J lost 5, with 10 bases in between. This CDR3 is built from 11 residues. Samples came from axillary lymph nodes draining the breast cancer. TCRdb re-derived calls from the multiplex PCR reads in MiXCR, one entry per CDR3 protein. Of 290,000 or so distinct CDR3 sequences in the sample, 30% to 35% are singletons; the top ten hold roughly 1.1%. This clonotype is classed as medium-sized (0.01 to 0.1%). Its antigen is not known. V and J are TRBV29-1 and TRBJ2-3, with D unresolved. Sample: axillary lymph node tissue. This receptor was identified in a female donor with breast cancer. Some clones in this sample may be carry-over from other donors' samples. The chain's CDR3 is CSALLGDTQYF. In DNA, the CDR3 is TGCAGCGCCTTACTGGGAGATACGCAGTATTTT.